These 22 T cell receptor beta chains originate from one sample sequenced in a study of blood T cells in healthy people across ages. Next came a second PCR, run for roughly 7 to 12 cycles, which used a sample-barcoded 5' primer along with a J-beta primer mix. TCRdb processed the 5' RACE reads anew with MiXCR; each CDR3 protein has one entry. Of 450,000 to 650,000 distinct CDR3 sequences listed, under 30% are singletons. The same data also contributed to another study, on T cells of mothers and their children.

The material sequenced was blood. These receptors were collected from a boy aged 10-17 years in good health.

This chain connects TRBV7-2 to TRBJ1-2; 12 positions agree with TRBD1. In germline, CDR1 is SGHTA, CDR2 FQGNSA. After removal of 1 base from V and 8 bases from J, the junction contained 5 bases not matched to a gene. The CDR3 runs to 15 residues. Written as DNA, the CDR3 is TGTGCCAGCAGCTTAGATTGGGACAGGGGGCGAGGCTACACCTTC. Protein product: CASSLDWDRGRGYTF.

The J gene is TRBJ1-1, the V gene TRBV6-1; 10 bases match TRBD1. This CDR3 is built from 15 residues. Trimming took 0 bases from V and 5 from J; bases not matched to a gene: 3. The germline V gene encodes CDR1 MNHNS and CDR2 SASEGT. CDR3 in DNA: TGTGCCAGCAGTGAAGCCGGGACAGGGGAGACTGAAGCTTTCTTT. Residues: CASSEAGTGETEAFF.

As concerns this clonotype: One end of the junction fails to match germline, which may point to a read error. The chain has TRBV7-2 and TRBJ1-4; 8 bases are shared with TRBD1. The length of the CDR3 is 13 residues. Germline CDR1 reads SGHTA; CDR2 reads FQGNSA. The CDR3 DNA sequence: TGTGCCTGCAGCGCAGGGGGCGTTGAAAAACTGTTTTTT. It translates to CACSAGGVEKLFF. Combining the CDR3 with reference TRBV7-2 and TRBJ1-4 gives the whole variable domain GAGVSQSPSNKVTEKGKDVELRCDPISGHTALYWYRQSLGQGLEFLIYFQGNSAPDKSGLPSDRFSAERTGGSVSTLTIQRTQQEDSAVYLCACSAGGVEKLFFGSGTQLSVL.

Here the CDR3 reads CASSLVGFYEQYF. The CDR3 nucleotides are TGTGCCAGCAGCTTAGTCGGGTTCTACGAGCAGTACTTC. The rearrangement joins TRBV7-9 to TRBJ2-7; D is unclear. V was cut by 1 base and J by 3 bases, with 7 bases left in between. The CDR3 has 13 residues. Looked up from germline, CDR1 is SEHNR and CDR2 is FQNEAQ (reference sequence).

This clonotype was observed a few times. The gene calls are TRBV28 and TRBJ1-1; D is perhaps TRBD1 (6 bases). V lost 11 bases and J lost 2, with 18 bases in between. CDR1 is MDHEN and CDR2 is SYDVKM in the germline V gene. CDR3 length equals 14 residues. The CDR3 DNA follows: TGTGCCTCCCTCAGACGGGACACTAACACTGAAGCTTTCTTT. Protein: CASLRRDTNTEAFF.

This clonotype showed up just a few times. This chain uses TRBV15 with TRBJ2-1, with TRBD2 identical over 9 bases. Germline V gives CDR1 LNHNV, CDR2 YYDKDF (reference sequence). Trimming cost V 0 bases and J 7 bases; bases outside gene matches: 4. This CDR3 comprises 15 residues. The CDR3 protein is CATSRELAGSNEQFF. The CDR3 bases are TGTGCCACCAGCAGAGAGCTAGCGGGATCAAATGAGCAGTTCTTC. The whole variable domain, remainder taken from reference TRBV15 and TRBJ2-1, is DAMVIQNPRYQVTQFGKPVTLSCSQTLNHNVMYWYQQKSSQAPKLLFHYYDKDFNNEADTPDNFQSRRPNTSFCFLDIRSPGLGDTAMYLCATSRELAGSNEQFFGPGTRLTVL.

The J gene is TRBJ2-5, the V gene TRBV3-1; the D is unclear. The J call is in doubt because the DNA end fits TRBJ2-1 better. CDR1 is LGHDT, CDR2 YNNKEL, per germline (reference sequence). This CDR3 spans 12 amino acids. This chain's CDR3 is CASSPYENEQFF. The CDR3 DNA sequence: TGTGCCAGCAGCCCGTACGAGAATGAGCAGTTCTTC.

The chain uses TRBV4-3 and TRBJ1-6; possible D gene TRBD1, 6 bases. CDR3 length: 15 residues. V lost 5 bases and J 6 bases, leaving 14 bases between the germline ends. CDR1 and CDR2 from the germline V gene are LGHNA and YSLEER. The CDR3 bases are TGCGCCAGCAGCTTAGGGGGGAAGGTTAATTCACCCCTCCACTTT. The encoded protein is CASSLGGKVNSPLHF.

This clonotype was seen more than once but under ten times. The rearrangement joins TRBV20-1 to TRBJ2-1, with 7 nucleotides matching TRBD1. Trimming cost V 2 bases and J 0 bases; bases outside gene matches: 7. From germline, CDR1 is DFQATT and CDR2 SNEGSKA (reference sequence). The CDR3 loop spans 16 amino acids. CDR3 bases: TGCAGTGCTAGAATCCAGGGACAGAGCTCCTACAATGAGCAGTTCTTC. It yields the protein CSARIQGQSSYNEQFF.

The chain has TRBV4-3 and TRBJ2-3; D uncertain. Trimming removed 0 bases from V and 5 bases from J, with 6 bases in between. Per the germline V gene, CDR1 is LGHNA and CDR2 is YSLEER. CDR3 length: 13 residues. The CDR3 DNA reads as TGCGCCAGCAGCCAAGAGCACCAAGATACGCAGTATTTT. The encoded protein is CASSQEHQDTQYF.

The CDR3, as DNA: TGCGCCAGCAGCGAGGGACCAGCGGGAGGGGAGCAGTACTTC. Amino acids: CASSEGPAGGEQYF. This chain uses TRBV5-1 with TRBJ2-1, with 10 bases aligning to TRBD2. Near its end, the DNA agrees better with TRBJ2-7, so the J call may be wrong. Germline-derived CDR1 and CDR2 are SGHRS and YFSETQ. CDR3 length: 14 amino acids.

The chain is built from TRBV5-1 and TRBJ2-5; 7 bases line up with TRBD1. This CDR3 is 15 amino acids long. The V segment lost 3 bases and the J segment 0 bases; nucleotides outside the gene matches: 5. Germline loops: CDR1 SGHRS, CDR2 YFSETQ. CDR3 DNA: TGCGCCAGCAGCTGGGGTGACAGGGACCAAGAGACCCAGTACTTC. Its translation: CASSWGDRDQETQYF.

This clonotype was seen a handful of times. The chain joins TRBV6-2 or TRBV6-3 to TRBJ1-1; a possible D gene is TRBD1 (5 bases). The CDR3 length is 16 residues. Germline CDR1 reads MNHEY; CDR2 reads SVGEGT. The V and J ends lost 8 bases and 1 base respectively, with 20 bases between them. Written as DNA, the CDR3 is TGTGCCAGCCGGGGCTCAGCCTTCCACCCGAACACTGAAGCTTTCTTT. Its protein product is CASRGSAFHPNTEAFF.

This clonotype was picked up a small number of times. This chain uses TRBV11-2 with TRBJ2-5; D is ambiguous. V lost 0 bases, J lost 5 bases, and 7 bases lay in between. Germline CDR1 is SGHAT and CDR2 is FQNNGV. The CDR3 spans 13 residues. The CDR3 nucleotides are TGTGCCAGCAGCTTAGATCTCTCGGAGACCCAGTACTTC. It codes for CASSLDLSETQYF.

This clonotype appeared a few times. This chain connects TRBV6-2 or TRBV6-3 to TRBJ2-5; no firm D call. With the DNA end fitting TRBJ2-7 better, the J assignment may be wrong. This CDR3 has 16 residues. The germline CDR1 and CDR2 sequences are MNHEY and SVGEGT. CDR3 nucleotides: TGTGCCAGCAGTTACATCCGTGCAAGAAGTTCCTACGAGCAGTACTTC. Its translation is CASSYIRARSSYEQYF.

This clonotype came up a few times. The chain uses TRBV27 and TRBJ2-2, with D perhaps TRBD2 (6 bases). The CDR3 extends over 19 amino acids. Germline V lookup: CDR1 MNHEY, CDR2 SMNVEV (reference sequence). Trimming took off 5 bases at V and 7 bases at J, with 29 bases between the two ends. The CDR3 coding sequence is TGTGCCAGCAGTCCTGAAGAGGAGACCCGGGGAGGATTTGGCGGGGAGCTGTTTTTT. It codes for CASSPEEETRGGFGGELFF.

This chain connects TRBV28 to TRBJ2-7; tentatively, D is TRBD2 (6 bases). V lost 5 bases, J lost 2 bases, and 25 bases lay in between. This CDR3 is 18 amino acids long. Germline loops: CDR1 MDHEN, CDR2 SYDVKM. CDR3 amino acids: CASSPPILTSPLTYEQYF. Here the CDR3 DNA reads TGTGCCAGCAGTCCACCCATCCTAACTAGCCCCTTAACCTACGAGCAGTACTTC.

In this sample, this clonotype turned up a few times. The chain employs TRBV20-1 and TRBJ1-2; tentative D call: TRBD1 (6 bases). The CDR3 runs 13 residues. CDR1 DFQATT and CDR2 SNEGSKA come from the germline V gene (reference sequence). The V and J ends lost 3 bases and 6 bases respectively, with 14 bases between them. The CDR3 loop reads CSASKGGVHGYTF. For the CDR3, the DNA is TGCAGTGCTAGTAAGGGGGGAGTACATGGCTACACCTTC.

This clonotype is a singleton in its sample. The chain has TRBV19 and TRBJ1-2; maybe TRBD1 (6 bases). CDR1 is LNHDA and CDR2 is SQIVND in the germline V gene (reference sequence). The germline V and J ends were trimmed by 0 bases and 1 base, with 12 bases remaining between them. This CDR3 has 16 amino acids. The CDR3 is CASSIEPDRLNYGYTF. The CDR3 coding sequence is TGTGCCAGTAGTATAGAACCGGACAGACTTAACTATGGCTACACCTTC. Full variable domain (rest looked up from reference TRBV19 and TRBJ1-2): DGGITQSPKYLFRKEGQNVTLSCEQNLNHDAMYWYRQDPGQGLRLIYYSQIVNDFQKGDIAEGYSVSREKKESFPLTVTSAQKNPTAFYLCASSIEPDRLNYGYTFGSGTRLTVV.

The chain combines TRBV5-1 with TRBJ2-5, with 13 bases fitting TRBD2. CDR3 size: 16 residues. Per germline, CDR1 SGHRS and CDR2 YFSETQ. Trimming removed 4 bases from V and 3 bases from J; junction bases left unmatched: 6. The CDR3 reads CASSPRTSGGEETQYF. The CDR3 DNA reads TGCGCCAGCAGCCCAAGGACTAGCGGGGGTGAAGAGACCCAGTACTTC.

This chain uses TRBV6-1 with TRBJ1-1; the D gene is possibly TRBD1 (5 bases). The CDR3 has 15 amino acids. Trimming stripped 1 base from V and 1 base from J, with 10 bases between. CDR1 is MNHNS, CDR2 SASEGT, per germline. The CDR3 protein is CASSEDGGANTEAFF. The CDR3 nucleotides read TGTGCCAGCAGTGAAGATGGGGGAGCGAACACTGAAGCTTTCTTT.

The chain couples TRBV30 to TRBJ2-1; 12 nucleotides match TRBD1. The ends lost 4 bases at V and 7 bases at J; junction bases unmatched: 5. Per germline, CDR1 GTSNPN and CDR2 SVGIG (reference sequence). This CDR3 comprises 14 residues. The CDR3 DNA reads TGTGCCTGGACAACGGGACAGGGGGCGAATGAGCAGTTCTTC. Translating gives CAWTTGQGANEQFF.